Following are 17 T cell receptor beta chains from one sample sequenced in a study of patients and donors after allogeneic stem cell transplantation. One entry per CDR3 protein, called by TCRdb with MiXCR from the RT-PCR reads. Counted here are about 850 distinct CDR3 sequences, around 25% occurring once; the ten biggest clones make up roughly 69%. The sequenced sample was blood, either unsorted or a sorted T cell fraction (not recorded which). The receptors here all came from a human donor who was either an allogeneic HSCT recipient or a stem cell or donor lymphocyte infusion donor (not recorded which). It is not recorded whose cells these are; they may come from a transplant donor.

The chain has TRBV5-1 and TRBJ2-5; the D gene could be TRBD1 or TRBD2 (5 bases each). The CDR3 is 14 amino acids. The germline CDR1 and CDR2 sequences are SGHRS and YFSETQ. Trimming stripped 4 bases from V and 5 bases from J, with 15 bases between. This CDR3 reads CASSLTGGGETQYF. CDR3 coding DNA: TGCGCCAGCAGCCTGACTGGGGGTGGTGAGACCCAGTACTTC.

The V gene is TRBV5-1, the J gene TRBJ2-5; no reliable D call. CDR1 is SGHRS and CDR2 is YFSETQ in the germline V gene. Trimming took off 2 bases at V and 1 base at J, with 9 bases between the two ends. This CDR3 spans 14 amino acids. The CDR3 sequence is CASSFRPSQETQYF. The CDR3 DNA reads as TGCGCCAGCAGCTTTAGACCCAGCCAAGAGACCCAGTACTTC.

The CDR3 DNA reads TGTGCCAGCAGCCTTGGGAGCGGGGGGCGTGATACGCAGTATTTT. Translating it yields CASSLGSGGRDTQYF. This chain links TRBV7-9 with TRBJ2-3, with TRBD2 matching 9 bases. Germline V CDR1 and CDR2: SEHNR, FQNEAQ (reference sequence). There are 15 residues in the CDR3. J lost 6 bases, V lost 5 bases, and 9 bases had no gene match.

The J gene is TRBJ2-7, the V gene TRBV30; no clear D. Between the trimmed V and J ends, which lost 5 bases and 0 bases, there was a span of 8 bases. Germline-derived CDR1 and CDR2 are GTSNPN and SVGIG (reference sequence). CDR3 size: 12 residues. In DNA, the CDR3 is TGTGCCTGGGGACCAAGCTCCTACGAGCAGTACTTC. It encodes CAWGPSSYEQYF.

A note on this clonotype: The germline gene is not matched at one end of the junction; a read error may be the cause. V usage is TRBV11-2 and J usage is TRBJ2-3, with unresolved D. The CDR3 sequence is 13 residues long. Germline CDR1 reads SGHAT; CDR2 reads FQNNGV. In DNA, the CDR3 is TGTGCCAGCAGCCTAGACTTGCCGGATACGCAGTATTTT. It translates to CASSLDLPDTQYF.

By frequency in the sample, this clonotype is large (0.1 to 1%). The chain is built from TRBV19 and TRBJ2-5; possibly TRBD1 for D (6 bases). From germline, CDR1 is LNHDA and CDR2 SQIVND (reference sequence). V dropped 9 bases and J dropped 5 bases, with 13 bases sitting between them. The CDR3 spans 12 residues. This CDR3 reads CASRQAGETQYF. In DNA form, the CDR3 reads TGTGCCAGCCGACAGGCCGGGGAGACCCAGTACTTC.

V and J are TRBV6-5 and TRBJ1-2; the match to TRBD1 covers 7 bases. Germline loops: CDR1 MNHEY, CDR2 SVGAGI. This CDR3 has 11 amino acids. V gave up 6 bases and J gave up 6 bases; unmatched junction bases: 1. CDR3 coding DNA: TGTGCCAGCAGCCAGGGGGATGGCTACACCTTC. Its protein is CASSQGDGYTF.

About this clonotype itself: It is unclear where the CDR3 begins or ends on the DNA, so no DNA is shown, and the CDR3 is as TCRdb lists it. The chain joins TRBV12-1 to TRBJ2-3; the table gives TRBD1 as D, unverified against the DNA. TRBV12-1 constitutes a pseudogene. The CDR3 is made up of 15 amino acids, end residues included. CDR3 sequence reads: CASSFVGGGTDTQYF.

This clonotype was detected only a few times. The chain is built from TRBV29-1 and TRBJ1-1, with a possible D match to TRBD1 (6 bases). The CDR3 totals 12 residues. Germline CDR1 SQVTM, CDR2 ANQGSEA. V lost 4 bases and J lost 1, with 7 bases in between. This CDR3 is CSVVQGNTEAFF. The CDR3 DNA is TGCAGCGTTGTACAGGGGAACACTGAAGCTTTCTTT.

This clonotype was picked up a small number of times. The chain uses TRBV2 and TRBJ2-1; 8 nucleotides line up with TRBD2. There are 13 residues in the CDR3. The V gene's germline CDR1 is SNHLY and CDR2 FYNNEI. V shed 8 bases, J shed 6 bases, and the junction held 6 bases outside the gene matches. In nucleotides, the CDR3 is TGTGCCAGCGCGGCGGGGGGCACCAATGAGCAGTTCTTC. Protein sequence: CASAAGGTNEQFF.

This sequence joins TRBV20-1 and TRBJ1-5; 8 bases map to TRBD1. In germline, CDR1 is DFQATT, CDR2 SNEGSKA (reference sequence). This CDR3 is built from 15 residues. V was clipped by 0 bases and J by 7 bases; unmatched bases: 8. The CDR3 region is CSARDDGNRGQPQHF. The CDR3 bases are TGCAGTGCTAGAGATGATGGGAACAGGGGGCAGCCCCAGCATTTT.

This clonotype was seen only a few times. The CDR3 here is CASSLDAYEQYF. CDR3 in DNA: TGCGCCAGCAGCTTGGACGCGTACGAGCAGTACTTC. The chain carries TRBV5-1 and TRBJ2-7, with D uncertain. Trimming removed 0 bases at V and 4 bases at J, with 5 bases between. The CDR3 consists of 12 residues. CDR1 is SGHRS and CDR2 is YFSETQ in the germline V gene. Full variable domain (rest looked up from reference TRBV5-1 and TRBJ2-7): KAGVTQTPRYLIKTRGQQVTLSCSPISGHRSVSWYQQTPGQGLQFLFEYFSETQRNKGNFPGRFSGRQFSNSRSEMNVSTLELGDSALYLCASSLDAYEQYFGPGTRLTVT.

The chain carries TRBV10-3 and TRBJ1-1; 7 bases map to TRBD1. V was pared by 3 bases and J by 5 bases, with 9 bases of the junction left unmatched. The CDR3 contains 15 residues. Per the germline V gene, CDR1 is ENHRY and CDR2 is SYGVKD. This CDR3 reads CAISDGTEGSTEAFF. The CDR3 DNA reads as TGTGCCATCAGTGATGGGACAGAGGGCTCAACTGAAGCTTTCTTT.

By its share, this clonotype is large. This chain joins TRBV7-2 and TRBJ2-3, with D maybe TRBD1 (6 bases). Deletions cut 3 bases from V and 7 bases from J, with 8 bases between. Germline CDR1 SGHTA, CDR2 FQGNSA. The CDR3 totals 12 residues. CDR3 residues: CASSFQGNTQYF. CDR3 coding DNA: TGTGCCAGCAGCTTCCAGGGGAATACGCAGTATTTT. The full variable domain, with the rest looked up from reference TRBV7-2 and TRBJ2-3, is GAGVSQSPSNKVTEKGKDVELRCDPISGHTALYWYRQSLGQGLEFLIYFQGNSAPDKSGLPSDRFSAERTGGSVSTLTIQRTQQEDSAVYLCASSFQGNTQYFGPGTRLTVL.

This clonotype turned up a few times. An end of the junction differs from the germline gene, which may be a read error. V gene TRBV30 combines with J gene TRBJ2-1, with TRBD1 matching over 7 bases. CDR3 size: 12 residues. Germline assignment: CDR1 GTSNPN and CDR2 SVGIG (reference sequence). CDR3 sequence: CAGRQGRNEQFF. CDR3 in DNA: TGTGCCGGGAGACAGGGTAGGAATGAGCAGTTCTTC.

The chain combines TRBV5-1 with TRBJ1-5; 9 nucleotides align to TRBD1. Trimming removed 3 bases from V and 7 bases from J; junction bases left unmatched: 5. CDR3 length: 14 residues. Germline V lookup: CDR1 SGHRS, CDR2 YFSETQ. Written as DNA, the CDR3 is TGCGCCAGCAGCTGGGGACAGGGACAACAGCCCCAGCATTTT. It translates to CASSWGQGQQPQHF.

This clonotype was found a few times. This chain uses TRBV20-1 with TRBJ1-1, with 11 bases aligning to TRBD1. The V segment lost 6 bases and the J segment 0 bases; nucleotides outside the gene matches: 6. Germline CDR1 reads DFQATT; CDR2 reads SNEGSKA (reference sequence). The CDR3 length is 15 residues. This CDR3 is CSAQDRGRMNTEAFF. The CDR3 DNA is TGCAGTGCACAGGACAGGGGGCGAATGAACACTGAAGCTTTCTTT.